The present T cell receptor beta chain was sequenced within a study of blood T cell repertoires in COVID-19. Background on the study: The United States, Italy and Spain supplied acute and convalescent COVID-19 samples. PBMCs, B-cell-depleted T cells, or T cells were the source of the cDNA or gDNA that made up the material.

Seattle-derived patients entered the study during active infection and were followed longitudinally. As handled by the study authors: By means of reference gene primer amplification, nucleated cell counts were estimated. Clones were sequenced by immunoSEQ multiplex PCR, and TCRdb holds only the in-frame ones, with some missing. From that table come the V and J calls and clone size; the DNA was used to work out D and trimming. The sample records about 60,000 clones, over 70% being singletons. The CDR3 totals 14 residues. The J segment lost 5 bases and the V segment lost 4 bases, leaving 7 bases of the junction unmatched. Germline CDR1 is SNHLY and CDR2 is FYNNEI.

The chain has TRBV2 and TRBJ2-7, with 8 bases aligning to TRBD1. The TCR was taken from a man between 25 and 39 years old with COVID-19, enrolled during active disease. The specimen sequenced was peripheral blood. In nucleotides, the CDR3 is TGTGCCAGCAGTGTAGACAGGGGCAAGCACGAGCAGTACTTC. It codes for CASSVDRGKHEQYF. The full variable domain, with the rest looked up from reference TRBV2 and TRBJ2-7, is EPEVTQTPSHQVTQMGQEVILRCVPISNHLYFYWYRQILGQKVEFLVSFYNNEISEKSEIFDDQFSVERPDGSNFTLKIRSTKLEDSAMYFCASSVDRGKHEQYFGPGTRLTVT.